The clone carrying this T cell receptor beta chain was recorded once. Its specificity is not known. This specimen belongs to a study of CD8 T cells in Susac syndrome. Study results and limitations: By the study's own acknowledgment, its TCR sequencing and HLA analysis included relatively few individuals.

CD8+ and CD4+ T cells from blood underwent TCR beta sequencing. TEMRA cells underwent FACS enrichment and CD8+ and CD4+ T cells underwent negative isolation. Reverse transcription of about 0.5 to 1 ug RNA was performed with random hexamers. TCR beta CDR3 was amplified by immunoSEQ covering 54 Vbeta and 13 Jbeta. Using its own MiXCR run on the immunoSEQ multiplex PCR reads, TCRdb lists one record per CDR3 protein. The sample shows about 130,000 distinct CDR3 sequences, roughly 89% of them seen only once. The origin of this receptor is a human donor with multiple sclerosis. The sample taken for sequencing was CD8+ T cells from PBMCs.

CDR3: CASSPGTGYTF. For the CDR3, the DNA is TGTGCCAGCTCCCCAGGGACCGGCTACACCTTC. This chain connects TRBV6-2 or TRBV6-3 to TRBJ1-2; possibly TRBD1 for D (5 bases). Germline-derived CDR1 and CDR2 are MNHEY and SVGEGT. Between the trimmed V and J ends, which lost 8 bases and 8 bases, there was a span of 12 bases. The CDR3 is made up of 11 amino acids.